This T cell receptor beta chain was sequenced during a study of a mutant IDH1 vaccine in newly diagnosed glioma. The V gene's germline CDR1 is MNHNY and CDR2 SVGAGI (reference sequence). This CDR3 is 12 amino acids long. Trimming took 6 bases from V and 8 from J, leaving 10 bases between them. This table comes from immunoSEQ multiplex PCR, and its TCRdb copy is limited to in-frame clones, with some not included. The table lists 69,000 or so clones, around 84% of them singletons. Noted time point: week 35, safety follow-up. It was 300 ug of mutant IDH1 20-mer peptide that made up each vaccine dose, given with topical imiquimod. Astrocytomas that were new, WHO grade 3 or 4, IDH1-mutant and ATRX-lost were present in the donors. Notes on this clone: Its antigen is undetermined.

This receptor was identified in a man aged 30-40 years with glioma. The sequencing here drew on PBMCs, taken from a glioma patient whose treatment included an IDH1 peptide vaccine. The chain is built from TRBV6-6 and TRBJ2-2; TRBD1 might be the D (5 bases). This CDR3 is CASSQGAGELFF. The CDR3 DNA reads TGTGCCAGCAGCCAAGGGGCTGGGGAGCTGTTTTTT.